This T cell receptor beta chain was profiled in a study of T cell responses to AZD1222 COVID-19 vaccine. Concerning this clone itself: Its antigen is not known.

Profiling relied on immunoSEQ multiplex PCR, and the TCRdb table lists in-frame clones only, not all of them. This table has almost 80,000 clones, around 87% appearing once. The study, taken as a whole, reports: Females made up more of the donors, who were largely white British, and clonal diversity may have come out too low.

This CDR3 is built from 14 residues. Deletions cut 0 bases from V and 9 bases from J, with 13 bases between. Germline assignment: CDR1 SGDLS and CDR2 YYNGEE. The specimen was peripheral blood, collected on day 0 of AZD1222 vaccination. The chain links TRBV9 to TRBJ1-3; perhaps TRBD1 as D (5 bases). This TCR came from an adult in good health. CDR3 nucleotide sequence: TGTGCCAGCAGCGTAGAACGCCAGGGCGGCACCATATATTTT. It encodes CASSVERQGGTIYF. The complete variable domain, with remaining parts taken from reference TRBV9 and TRBJ1-3, reads DSGVTQTPKHLITATGQRVTLRCSPRSGDLSVYWYQQSLDQGLQFLIQYYNGEERAKGNILERFSAQQFPDLHSELNLSSLELGDSALYFCASSVERQGGTIYFGEGSWLTVV.